This TCR beta chain was captured by sequencing in a study of cytomegalovirus exposure and HLA in healthy donors. The study's findings and limits: Later, TCR association rates were found to vary by HLA locus, highest for DRB1 and lowest for HLA-C. An analysis that came later showed most CMV-associated TCR beta chains appearing HLA-restricted. HLA alleles were associated with roughly 15,000 TCR beta sequences in a later analysis at 0.05 false discovery rate. In a later analysis, TCR beta V- and J-gene trimming was associated with a missense DCLRE1C variant.

This CDR3 has 13 residues. V shed 2 bases and J shed 2 bases, with 7 bases lying between them. The germline V gene encodes CDR1 GTSNPN and CDR2 SVGIG (reference sequence). This clone was found a few times. Antigen: not known. PCR primers comprised 60 Vbeta and 13 Jbeta primers. Clones were read by immunoSEQ multiplex PCR, and TCRdb kept only the in-frame ones, dropping some. The sample carries 60,000 to 70,000 clones, approximately 80% recorded once. This chain joins TRBV30 and TRBJ2-1; D gene unclear. The clonotype comes from a woman aged 30 to 39 in good health and CMV-seronegative. Source material: PBMCs. The CDR3 here is CAWSRQTYNEQFF. In DNA form, the CDR3 reads TGTGCCTGGAGTCGACAAACCTACAATGAGCAGTTCTTC.